This T cell receptor beta chain originates from a study of T-cell memory formation after mild COVID-19. Notes on the study in general: Mainly CM and EM harbored the contracting CD4+ clones; mainly EMRA harbored the CD8+ ones. The appearance of some responding clones in pre-infection memory suggested that cross-reactive memory joined.

Constant-segment primers served in 5'RACE that generated TCR alpha and TCR beta cDNA libraries bearing sample barcodes and UMIs. Via MiXCR, TCRdb re-called the 5' RACE reads, giving one row per CDR3 protein. The sample has around 340,000 distinct CDR3 sequences, 10% to 15% seen once. About this clonotype itself: Antigen specificity is unknown. The junction shows a germline mismatch at one end, possibly a read error.

What was sequenced was PBMCs or a T cell subset sorted from them (not recorded which). The TCR comes from a young man who had mild COVID-19 (a few samples of this study predate the infection). Cell type and time point are not known.

CDR3 region: CASSYTAFAPLRF. DNA of the CDR3: TGTGCCAGCAGTTATACTGCTTTCGCACCCCTCCGCTTT. This rearrangement joins TRBV12-3 or TRBV12-4 to TRBJ1-6, with D unresolved. This CDR3 has 13 residues.